Detailed here is one TCR beta chain. The data originate from a study of blood T cell repertoires in COVID-19. Turning to the study itself: There were acute and convalescent COVID-19 samples, and they came from the United States, Italy and Spain. Sample material is recorded as cDNA or gDNA derived from T cells, B-cell-depleted T cells, or PBMCs.

In the source study's methods: Estimates of nucleated cell counts were drawn from the amplification of reference gene primers. Sequencing was performed with immunoSEQ multiplex PCR; in TCRdb, only in-frame clones are kept and a portion is missing. D and trimming were read from the DNA, whereas the V and J calls and clone size are those reported in that table. Among approximately 110,000 clones, 80% to 85% were seen once, and the ten largest hold approximately 7.9%. V dropped 0 bases and J dropped 0 bases, with 6 bases sitting between them. The CDR3 has 15 amino acids. Germline V gene sequence: CDR1 MGHRA, CDR2 YSYEKL.

This chain links TRBV4-1 with TRBJ1-3; D is uncertain. The specimen was peripheral blood. This receptor was obtained from an older man with acute or convalescent COVID-19. CDR3 sequence reads: CASSQDFGSGNTIYF. In DNA, the CDR3 is TGCGCCAGCAGCCAAGATTTCGGCTCTGGAAACACCATATATTTT.